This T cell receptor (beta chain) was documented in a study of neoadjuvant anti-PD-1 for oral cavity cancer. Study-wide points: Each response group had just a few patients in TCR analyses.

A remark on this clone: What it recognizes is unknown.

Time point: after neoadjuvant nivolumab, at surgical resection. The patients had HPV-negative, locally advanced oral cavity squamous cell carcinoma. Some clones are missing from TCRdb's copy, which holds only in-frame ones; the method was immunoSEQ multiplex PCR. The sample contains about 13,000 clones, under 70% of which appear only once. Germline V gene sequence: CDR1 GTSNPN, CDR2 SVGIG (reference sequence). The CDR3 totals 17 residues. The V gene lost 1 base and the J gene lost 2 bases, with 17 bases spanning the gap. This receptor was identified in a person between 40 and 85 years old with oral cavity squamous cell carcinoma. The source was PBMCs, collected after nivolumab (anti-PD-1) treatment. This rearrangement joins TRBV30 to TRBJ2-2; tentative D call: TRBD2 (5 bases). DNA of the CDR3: TGTGCCTGGAGTGCTACCCGCCATAGCGTAAACACCGGGGAGCTGTTTTTT. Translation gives CAWSATRHSVNTGELFF.